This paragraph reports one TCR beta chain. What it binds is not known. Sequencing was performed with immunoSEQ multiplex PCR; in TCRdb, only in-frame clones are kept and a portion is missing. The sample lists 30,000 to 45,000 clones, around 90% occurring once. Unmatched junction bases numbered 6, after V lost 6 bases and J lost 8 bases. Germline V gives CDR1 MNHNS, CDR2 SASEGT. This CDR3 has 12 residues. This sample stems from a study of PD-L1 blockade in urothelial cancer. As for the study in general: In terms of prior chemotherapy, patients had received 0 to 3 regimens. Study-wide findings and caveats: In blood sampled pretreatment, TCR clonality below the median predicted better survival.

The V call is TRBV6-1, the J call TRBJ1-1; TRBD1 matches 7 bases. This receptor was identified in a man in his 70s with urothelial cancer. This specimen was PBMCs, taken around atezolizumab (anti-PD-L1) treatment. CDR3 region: CASRRGQGEAFF. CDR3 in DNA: TGTGCCAGCAGGAGGGGGCAGGGGGAAGCTTTCTTT.